This T cell receptor beta chain was observed in a study of OX40 agonist ivuxolimab in advanced cancers. The wider study: Ivuxolimab, which patients received intravenously every 2 weeks, was dosed at 0.01 to 10 mg/kg. Dose-escalation patients had hepatocellular carcinoma, melanoma, renal cell or head and neck cancer. General study findings and limits: Some nonresponders also had low normalized T-cell clonal expansion.

About this clone: The antigen remains unidentified.

The method was immunoSEQ multiplex PCR; TCRdb's version includes in-frame clones alone and lacks a portion of them. The sample carries some 52,000 clones, approximately 92% recorded once. The investigators sampled blood at baseline, at cycle 4 day 1, and at cycle 7 day 1. This CDR3 spans 13 amino acids. CDR1 and CDR2 (germline): SGHDN, FVKESK. Trimming cost V 7 bases and J 7 bases; bases outside gene matches: 8. The sequence came from an adult with an advanced solid tumor such as melanoma, head and neck, liver or kidney cancer. The chain is built from TRBV14 and TRBJ2-7, with 9 bases aligning to TRBD2. Sample: CD4+ or CD8+ T cells sorted from blood, taken in a trial of the OX40 agonist ivuxolimab. CDR3 in amino acids: CASTPAGGGEQYF. CDR3 in DNA: TGTGCCAGCACCCCAGCGGGAGGAGGTGAGCAGTACTTC.